Included here is one TCR beta chain sequence, with context. This specimen belongs to a study of cytomegalovirus exposure and HLA in healthy donors. Primers for the PCR totalled 60 Vbeta and 13 Jbeta. Profiled with immunoSEQ multiplex PCR; TCRdb holds only in-frame clones, not every one. The sample spans approximately 120,000 clones; the ten largest clones claim 2.2%. Sequencing used PBMCs. The origin of this receptor is a man between 40 and 49 years old in good health and CMV-seronegative.

This CDR3 reads CASSLLAGGGPDTQYF. The CDR3 DNA sequence: TGTGCCAGCAGCCTACTAGCGGGAGGTGGGCCAGATACGCAGTATTTT. The rearrangement joins TRBV7-3 to TRBJ2-3; 12 nucleotides agree with TRBD2. Germline V CDR1 and CDR2: SGHTA, FQGTGA. After removal of 5 bases from V and 4 bases from J, the junction contained 7 bases not matched to a gene. The CDR3 has 16 residues.